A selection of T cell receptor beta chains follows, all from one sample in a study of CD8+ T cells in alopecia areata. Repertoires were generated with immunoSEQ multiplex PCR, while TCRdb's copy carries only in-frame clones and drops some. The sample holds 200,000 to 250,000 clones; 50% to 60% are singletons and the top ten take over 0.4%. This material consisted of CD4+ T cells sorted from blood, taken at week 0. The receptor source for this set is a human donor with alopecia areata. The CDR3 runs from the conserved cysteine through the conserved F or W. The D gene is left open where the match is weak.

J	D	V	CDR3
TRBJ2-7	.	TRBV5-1	CASSLGPVAALTYEQYF
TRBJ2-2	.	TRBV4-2	CASSQDMRGFGELFF
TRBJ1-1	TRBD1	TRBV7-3	CASSPLTGGTEAFF
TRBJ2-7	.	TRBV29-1	CSVELPEALPTEQYF
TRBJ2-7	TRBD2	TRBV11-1	CASSSSGGHKNEQYF
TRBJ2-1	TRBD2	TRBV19	CASSTGLDDNEQFF
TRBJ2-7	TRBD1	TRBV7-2	CASSLGQGYYEQYF
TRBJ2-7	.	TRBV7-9	CASSLVGTVYEQYF
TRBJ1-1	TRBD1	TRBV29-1	CSARTGDNTEAFF
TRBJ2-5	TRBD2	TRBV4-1	CASSQAGLAGERGETQYF
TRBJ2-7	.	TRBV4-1	CASSQGPGRQKGQYF
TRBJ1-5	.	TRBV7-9	CASTYGINQPQHF
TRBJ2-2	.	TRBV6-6	CASSYSSTGELFF
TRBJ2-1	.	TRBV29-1	CSALNSYNEQFF
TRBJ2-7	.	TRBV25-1	CASKRTDEQYF
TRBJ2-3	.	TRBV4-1	CASSQLGTSTDTQYF
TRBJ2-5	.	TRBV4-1	CASSQESSQETQYF
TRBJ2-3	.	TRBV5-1	CASSSRRGQDTQYF
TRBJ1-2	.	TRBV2	CASSDSRQTYTF
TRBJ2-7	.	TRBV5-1	CASTWGGSPAEQYF
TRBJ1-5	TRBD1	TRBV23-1	CASSHQTGAGNQPQHF
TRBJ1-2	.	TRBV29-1	CSVSRPGYGYTF
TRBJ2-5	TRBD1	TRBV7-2	CASSLSGTVIQETQYF
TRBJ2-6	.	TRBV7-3	CASSGQLSANVLTF
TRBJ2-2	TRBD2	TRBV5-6	CASSRDYKTGELFF
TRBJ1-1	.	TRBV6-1	CASSEAREGGTEAFF
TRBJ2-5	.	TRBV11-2	CASSLSYQETQYF
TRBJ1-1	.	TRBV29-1	CSVDFQGSTEAFF
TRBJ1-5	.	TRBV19	CASSIGGSFNQPQHF
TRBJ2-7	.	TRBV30	CAWSSGGHEQYF
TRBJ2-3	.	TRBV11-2	CASSQSGVHTDTQYF
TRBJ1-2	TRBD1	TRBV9	CASSVGPGGGNGYTF
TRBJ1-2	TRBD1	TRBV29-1	CSVPRTGAGYTF
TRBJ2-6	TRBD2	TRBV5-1	CASTWTSGGSAGANVLTF
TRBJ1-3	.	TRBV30	CAWSVFPRSSGNTIYF
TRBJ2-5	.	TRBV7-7	CASSLMQGGQETQYF
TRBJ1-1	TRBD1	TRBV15	CATSRDKTGGYEAFF
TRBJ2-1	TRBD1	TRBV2	CASSEDRVNEQFF
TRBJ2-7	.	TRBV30	CAWADGTAPYEQYF
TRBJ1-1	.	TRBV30	CAWSALGAVEAFF
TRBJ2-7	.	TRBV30	CAWGLSYEQYF
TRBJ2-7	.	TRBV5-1	CASSRDGAIYEQYF
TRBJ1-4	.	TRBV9	CASSPGQNNEKLFF
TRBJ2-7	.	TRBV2	CASSAGEQYF
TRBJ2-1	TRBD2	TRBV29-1	CSVEGLASHEQFF
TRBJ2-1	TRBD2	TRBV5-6	CASSFYLAGELNEQFF
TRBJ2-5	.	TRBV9	CASSVDVLSETQYF
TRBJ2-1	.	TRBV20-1	CSARVGIEQFF
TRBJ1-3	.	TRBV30	CAWSRISGNTIYF